One and the same sample provided the 27 T cell receptor beta chains below, sequenced in a study of T cell repertoires in cytomegalovirus infection. MiXCR was run by TCRdb on the reads, yielding one entry per CDR3 protein. The data show 400,000 to 550,000 distinct CDR3 sequences, roughly 10% seen once. Sequenced: PBMCs. Receptor source: a human donor in good health (CMV status not recorded). Some clones in this sample may be carry-over from other donors' samples.

This clonotype was counted at least ten times. This chain connects TRBV7-9 to TRBJ2-7; D is undetermined. V lost 6 bases to trimming and J lost 5 bases, with 14 bases between them. Germline V lookup: CDR1 SEHNR, CDR2 FQNEAQ (reference sequence). The CDR3 is 13 amino acids. This CDR3 reads CASSSTVTHEQYF. CDR3 DNA: TGTGCCAGCAGTTCAACAGTAACCCACGAGCAGTACTTC.

This chain connects TRBV18 to TRBJ2-1; 8 bases map to TRBD1. CDR3 length: 13 amino acids. V dropped 2 bases and J dropped 10; count of bases not matched to a gene: 4. Germline assignment: CDR1 KGHSH and CDR2 LQKENI. CDR3 in DNA: TGTGCCAGCTCACCAGGACAGGGAAAGGAGCAGTTCTTC. It yields the protein CASSPGQGKEQFF.

Ten or more counts support this clonotype. The chain recombines TRBV28 with TRBJ2-7; D is possibly TRBD2 (6 bases). The V gene lost 10 bases and the J gene lost 3 bases, with 16 bases spanning the gap. CDR3 length: 13 residues. Germline lookup yields CDR1 MDHEN and CDR2 SYDVKM. CDR3 loop: CAISPEGLYEQYF. The CDR3 DNA reads TGTGCCATTTCCCCCGAGGGACTCTACGAGCAGTACTTC.

V is TRBV7-9 and J is TRBJ2-7; D is undetermined. CDR3 length: 15 amino acids. The V and J ends lost 0 bases and 3 bases respectively, with 12 bases between them. Looked up from germline, CDR1 is SEHNR and CDR2 is FQNEAQ (reference sequence). CDR3 amino acids: CASSLALNPIYEQYF. CDR3 coding DNA: TGTGCCAGCAGCTTAGCGCTCAACCCGATCTACGAGCAGTACTTC.

Only a few counts were recorded for this clonotype. The J gene is TRBJ2-7, the V gene TRBV28; 10 bases agree with TRBD1. The CDR3 contains 12 residues. J lost 12 bases, V lost 6 bases, and 8 bases had no gene match. Germline V gene data show CDR1 as MDHEN and CDR2 as SYDVKM. In DNA, the CDR3 is TGTGCCAGCAGAAAAGACAGGGGGCGCCTGTACTTC. Amino acids: CASRKDRGRLYF.

This clonotype was found many times. The chain links TRBV6-1 to TRBJ2-1; D gene unclear. The V gene's germline CDR1 is MNHNS and CDR2 SASEGT. The CDR3 loop spans 13 amino acids. Between the trimmed V and J ends, which lost 5 bases and 5 bases, there was a span of 10 bases. The CDR3 loop is CASSIRRDNEQFF. The CDR3 DNA reads TGTGCCAGCAGTATAAGGAGAGACAATGAGCAGTTCTTC.

In its sample, this clonotype was seen many times. V and J are TRBV28 and TRBJ1-2; D ambiguous. This CDR3 is built from 15 residues. Germline V gene sequence: CDR1 MDHEN, CDR2 SYDVKM. The V gene lost 2 bases and the J gene lost 2 bases, with 12 bases spanning the gap. The CDR3, as DNA: TGTGCCAGCAGTTTAGGGGTCATTACCAACTATGGCTACACCTTC. This sequence encodes CASSLGVITNYGYTF.

This rearrangement joins TRBV4-1 to TRBJ2-7; 10 bases align to TRBD2. V lost 5 bases, J lost 0 bases, and 10 bases stayed unmatched. Germline V gene lookup returns CDR1 MGHRA and CDR2 YSYEKL. The CDR3 spans 17 residues. CDR3 amino acids: CASSGWSGTSASYEQYF. The CDR3 DNA reads TGCGCCAGCAGCGGGTGGAGTGGGACTAGCGCCTCCTACGAGCAGTACTTC.

The sample holds a few counts of this clonotype. J is TRBJ2-7 and V is TRBV11-2, with D possibly matching TRBD2 (5 bases). Germline loops: CDR1 SGHAT, CDR2 FQNNGV. V lost 5 bases, J lost 0 bases, and 17 bases lay in between. CDR3 length: 16 residues. CDR3 sequence (DNA): TGTGCCAGCAGCCCAAACGCGGGCACTAACTCCTACGAGCAGTACTTC. Translated: CASSPNAGTNSYEQYF.

This clonotype came up many times. The chain recombines TRBV19 with TRBJ1-1; D is undetermined. The CDR3 extends over 14 amino acids. Germline V gives CDR1 LNHDA, CDR2 SQIVND (reference sequence). Trimming removed 0 bases at V and 2 bases at J, with 7 bases between. The CDR3 sequence is CASSIDSFNTEAFF. CDR3 DNA sequence: TGTGCCAGTAGTATAGACAGCTTTAACACTGAAGCTTTCTTT.

This clonotype was found a few times. The chain combines TRBV20-1 with TRBJ1-4; possibly TRBD1 for D (6 bases). CDR1 and CDR2 (germline): DFQATT, SNEGSKA (reference sequence). The CDR3 is 16 residues long. V lost 0 bases and J 8 bases, leaving 19 bases between the germline ends. CDR3 sequence (DNA): TGCAGTGCTAGAGACCTACTCGGGGGGGCCGAAGAAAAACTGTTTTTT. It translates to CSARDLLGGAEEKLFF.

CDR3 DNA sequence: TGTGCCACCTCGTCCACCACCTATAATTCACCCCTCCACTTT. This codes for CATSSTTYNSPLHF. The chain combines TRBV19 with TRBJ1-6; D is ambiguous. The CDR3 length is 14 residues. Trimming removed 10 bases at V and 2 bases at J, with 12 bases between. Germline CDR1 and CDR2: LNHDA and SQIVND (reference sequence).

This clonotype was picked up many times. V usage is TRBV7-9 and J usage is TRBJ2-5, with a tentative D call TRBD1 (6 bases). V gave up 2 bases and J gave up 5 bases, with 9 bases separating them. Germline loops: CDR1 SEHNR, CDR2 FQNEAQ (reference sequence). The CDR3 sequence is 13 residues long. CDR3 amino acids: CASSLQGMETQYF. The CDR3, as DNA: TGTGCCAGCAGCTTACAGGGGATGGAGACCCAGTACTTC.

The chain couples TRBV10-3 to TRBJ2-2; D unresolved. The V and J ends lost 3 bases and 5 bases respectively, with 7 bases between them. The CDR3 runs 13 residues. CDR1 ENHRY and CDR2 SYGVKD come from the germline V gene. The CDR3 DNA reads as TGTGCCATCAGTGAATTTCAGACCGGGGAGCTGTTTTTT. This translates into CAISEFQTGELFF.

A few counts support this clonotype. The V call is TRBV11-2, the J call TRBJ2-3; TRBD2 matches at 13 bases. This CDR3 contains 15 residues. V shed 5 bases, J shed 6 bases, and the junction held 5 bases outside the gene matches. Per germline, CDR1 SGHAT and CDR2 FQNNGV. CDR3 sequence: CASSQGLAGVDTQYF. The DNA for the CDR3 is TGTGCCAGCAGCCAAGGACTAGCGGGAGTTGATACGCAGTATTTT.

This clonotype has a handful of counts. The chain joins TRBV2 to TRBJ2-7; D is perhaps TRBD2 (6 bases). Looked up from germline, CDR1 is SNHLY and CDR2 is FYNNEI. The V gene lost 7 bases and the J gene lost 3 bases, with 13 bases spanning the gap. CDR3 length equals 13 residues. CDR3 sequence (DNA): TGTGCCAGCACGAGTAGCGGAGTCTACGAGCAGTACTTC. Its translation: CASTSSGVYEQYF. The full variable domain, with the rest looked up from reference TRBV2 and TRBJ2-7, is EPEVTQTPSHQVTQMGQEVILRCVPISNHLYFYWYRQILGQKVEFLVSFYNNEISEKSEIFDDQFSVERPDGSNFTLKIRSTKLEDSAMYFCASTSSGVYEQYFGPGTRLTVT.

This sequence joins TRBV18 and TRBJ1-5; 7 bases align to TRBD1. This CDR3 spans 15 amino acids. V lost 3 bases to trimming and J lost 4 bases; unmatched junction nucleotides: 6. The germline V gene has CDR1 KGHSH and CDR2 LQKENI. CDR3 nucleotides: TGTGCCAGCTCACCTAACCCGGGACAGAATCAGCCCCAGCATTTT. It yields the protein CASSPNPGQNQPQHF.

In its sample, this clonotype was seen a few times. The rearrangement joins TRBV2 to TRBJ2-3; D call uncertain. The CDR3 consists of 13 residues. Trimming pared 7 bases from V and 2 bases from J, leaving 10 bases between. Germline loops: CDR1 SNHLY, CDR2 FYNNEI. The CDR3 loop reads CASNGPYTDTQYF. DNA for the CDR3: TGTGCCAGCAACGGACCGTACACAGATACGCAGTATTTT.

V and J are TRBV5-4 and TRBJ2-1; TRBD1 aligns across 9 bases. The V and J ends lost 2 bases and 5 bases, in that order; junction bases with no gene match: 2. Germline lookup yields CDR1 SGHNT and CDR2 YYREEE (reference sequence). The CDR3 runs 14 residues. CDR3 bases: TGTGCCAGCAGCTTCCGGGACAGGGACAATGAGCAGTTCTTC. It is translated as CASSFRDRDNEQFF.

This clonotype has a count of ten or more. The genes are TRBV7-3 and TRBJ2-5; D is undetermined. In germline, CDR1 is SGHTA, CDR2 FQGTGA. The CDR3 totals 13 residues. V was pared by 1 base and J by 5 bases, with 8 bases between. The CDR3 DNA follows: TGTGCCAGCAGCTTAAGCCAATCGGAGACCCAGTACTTC. Protein sequence: CASSLSQSETQYF.

This chain joins TRBV24-1 and TRBJ2-1; 10 positions match TRBD2. The CDR3 loop spans 15 amino acids. CDR1 and CDR2 from the germline V gene are KGHDR and SFDVKD. Losses at the gene ends were 4 bases for V and 6 bases for J; bases not matched to a gene: 5. For the CDR3, the DNA is TGTGCCACCAGTGACCGGGGACTAGCGAGCAATGAGCAGTTCTTC. Translated: CATSDRGLASNEQFF.

This clonotype appeared many times. The chain couples TRBV4-2 to TRBJ2-1, with TRBD2 matching over 9 bases. The CDR3 loop spans 16 amino acids. Germline V gene lookup returns CDR1 LGHNA and CDR2 YNFKEQ. The junction had 10 bases not matched to a gene; V was cut back by 1 base and J by 9 bases. DNA of the CDR3: TGTGCCAGCAGCCAAGCGGTTAGCGGGAGAGTCGGTGAGCAGTTCTTC. Protein: CASSQAVSGRVGEQFF.

This clonotype was seen a few times. This CDR3 reads CSVAVGGGGQPQHF. The CDR3 region has the DNA TGCAGCGTTGCGGTAGGGGGCGGCGGTCAGCCCCAGCATTTT. This rearrangement joins TRBV29-1 to TRBJ1-5; 7 nucleotides match TRBD1. There are 14 residues in the CDR3. With 4 bases clipped from V and 6 bases from J, the junction kept 9 bases outside the gene matches. Germline lookup yields CDR1 SQVTM and CDR2 ANQGSEA.

This clonotype was seen many times. The chain recombines TRBV7-8 with TRBJ2-5; weak D call: TRBD1 (6 bases). The CDR3 length is 14 residues. V lost 5 bases and J lost 2, with 12 bases in between. CDR1 SGHVS and CDR2 FQNEAQ come from the germline V gene. The CDR3 coding sequence is TGTGCCAGCAGCCAGGGGACGGTACAAGAGACCCAGTACTTC. It codes for CASSQGTVQETQYF. Variable domain in full (rest from reference TRBV7-8 and TRBJ2-5): GAGVSQSPRYKVAKRGQDVALRCDPISGHVSLFWYQQALGQGPEFLTYFQNEAQLDKSGLPSDRFFAERPEGSVSTLKIQRTQQEDSAVYLCASSQGTVQETQYFGPGTRLLVL.

This clonotype was counted a few times. The chain couples TRBV5-1 to TRBJ1-1; TRBD1 aligns across 11 bases. J was trimmed by 3 bases and V by 5 bases; bases with no gene match: 6. Germline V gene sequence: CDR1 SGHRS, CDR2 YFSETQ. The CDR3 contains 15 residues. The CDR3 sequence is CASRRTGGLDTEAFF. CDR3 nucleotide sequence: TGCGCCAGCAGAAGGACAGGGGGCTTGGACACTGAAGCTTTCTTT. Supplemented by reference TRBV5-1 and TRBJ1-1, the full variable domain reads KAGVTQTPRYLIKTRGQQVTLSCSPISGHRSVSWYQQTPGQGLQFLFEYFSETQRNKGNFPGRFSGRQFSNSRSEMNVSTLELGDSALYLCASRRTGGLDTEAFFGQGTRLTVV.

The V and J genes are TRBV9 and TRBJ2-3, with D tentatively TRBD1 (6 bases). The germline V gene has CDR1 SGDLS and CDR2 YYNGEE. V gave up 0 bases and J gave up 3 bases, with 14 bases separating them. The CDR3 contains 16 residues. The CDR3 spells CASSVGGTRGTDTQYF. CDR3 in DNA: TGTGCCAGCAGCGTAGGTGGGACAAGGGGTACAGATACGCAGTATTTT.

This clonotype showed up many times. The genes are TRBV7-9 and TRBJ2-1; D not resolved. The CDR3 is made up of 16 amino acids. V was clipped by 1 base and J by 2 bases, with 12 bases between them. Germline assignment: CDR1 SEHNR and CDR2 FQNEAQ (reference sequence). The CDR3 here is CASSLVASAAYNEQFF. The CDR3 region has the DNA TGTGCCAGCAGCTTAGTAGCCTCGGCCGCCTACAATGAGCAGTTCTTC.